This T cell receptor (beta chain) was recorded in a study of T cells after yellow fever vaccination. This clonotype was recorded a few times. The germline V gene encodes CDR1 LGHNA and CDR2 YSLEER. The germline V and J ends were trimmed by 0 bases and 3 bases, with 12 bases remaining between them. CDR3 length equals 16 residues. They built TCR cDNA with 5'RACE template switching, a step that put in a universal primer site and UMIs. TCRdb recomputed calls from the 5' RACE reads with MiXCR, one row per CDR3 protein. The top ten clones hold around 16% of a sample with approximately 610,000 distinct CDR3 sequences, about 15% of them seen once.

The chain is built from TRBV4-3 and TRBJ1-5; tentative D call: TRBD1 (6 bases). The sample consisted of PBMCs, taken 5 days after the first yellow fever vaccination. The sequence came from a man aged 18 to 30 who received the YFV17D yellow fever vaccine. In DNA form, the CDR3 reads TGCGCCAGCAGCCAAGAGAGGCAGGGGTTCAATCAGCCCCAGCATTTT. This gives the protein CASSQERQGFNQPQHF.